This entry lists 17 T cell receptor beta chains sequenced from one sample in a study of T-cell reconstitution after alpha-beta-depleted transplantation in children (dated by TCRdb to 2016 to 2017). Taken with the paper, the label for treatment or condition translates to: allogeneic hematopoietic cell transplantation with graft depleted of TCRalphabeta T cells and CD19 B cells. Library method: PCR. The data were produced on an Illumina HiSeq 2500. To normalize quantification of the TCRbeta repertoire, the TCR libraries were built with molecular barcoding that relied on unique molecular identifiers. TCRdb trimmed the raw reads at Q25, called clones with MiXCR and kept productive beta chains. Each entry merges the rows of one CDR3 protein and shows their most common DNA and genes. Recorded for this sample are almost 600,000 distinct CDR3 sequences; 25% to 30% of them occurred a single time. The ten largest clones capture 35% to 40% of the sample.

The material was PBMCs, obtained before TCRalphabeta/CD19-depleted stem cell transplant. The receptors derive from a boy in the first two years of life with Wiskott-Aldrich syndrome, due to receive a stem cell transplant.

This clonotype appeared a few times. V gene TRBV6-1 combines with J gene TRBJ2-1; D is perhaps TRBD2 (6 bases). V was cut by 6 bases and J by 6 bases, with 12 bases left in between. The CDR3 covers 13 residues. The germline V gene has CDR1 MNHNS and CDR2 SASEGT. In nucleotides, the CDR3 is TGTGCCAGCAGGGTGGAGGGGAGCAATGAGCAGTTCTTC. Its protein product is CASRVEGSNEQFF.

This clonotype has only a few counts. The V call is TRBV20-1, the J call TRBJ2-1; D perhaps matches TRBD1 (6 bases). V was clipped by 6 bases and J by 0 bases, with 15 bases between them. Germline V CDR1 and CDR2: DFQATT, SNEGSKA (reference sequence). CDR3 length equals 15 residues. The CDR3 sequence is CSAENRARSYNEQFF. The CDR3, as DNA: TGCAGTGCAGAAAACAGGGCACGCTCCTACAATGAGCAGTTCTTC.

This clonotype has only a few counts. The CDR3 loop reads CASSWTSGGYNEQFF. For the CDR3, the DNA is TGCGCCAGCAGCTGGACTAGCGGGGGGTACAATGAGCAGTTCTTC. The chain links TRBV5-1 to TRBJ2-1; 14 nucleotides agree with TRBD2. The CDR3 spans 15 residues. Germline V gene data show CDR1 as SGHRS and CDR2 as YFSETQ. The junction had 0 bases not matched to a gene; V was cut back by 3 bases and J by 4 bases.

The V call is TRBV5-1, the J call TRBJ2-1; 9 nucleotides align to TRBD2. The germline gives CDR1 SGHRS, CDR2 YFSETQ. Trimming took 4 bases from V and 0 from J; bases not matched to a gene: 5. This CDR3 contains 16 residues. CDR3 sequence reads: CASSPRLADSYNEQFF. In nucleotides, the CDR3 is TGCGCCAGCAGCCCGAGACTAGCGGACTCCTACAATGAGCAGTTCTTC.

The rearrangement uses TRBV5-1 and TRBJ2-3; no firm D call. Germline-derived CDR1 and CDR2 are SGHRS and YFSETQ. V lost 0 bases and J lost 1, with 9 bases in between. The CDR3 is made up of 15 amino acids. CDR3 sequence reads: CASSLGGYGTDTQYF. The CDR3, as DNA: TGCGCCAGCAGCTTGGGAGGCTACGGCACAGATACGCAGTATTTT.

This chain links TRBV4-2 with TRBJ2-6, with D unclear. Trimming removed 1 base from V and 2 bases from J, with 6 bases in between. CDR3 size: 15 residues. Looked up from germline, CDR1 is LGHNA and CDR2 is YNFKEQ. The DNA for the CDR3 is TGTGCCAGCAGCCAAGGTGAGCCTGGGGCCAACGTCCTGACTTTC. It is translated as CASSQGEPGANVLTF.

This clonotype has only a few counts. This chain uses TRBV5-5 with TRBJ2-1; 8 bases fit TRBD2. Per germline, CDR1 SGHKS and CDR2 YYEKEE (reference sequence). V shed 2 bases and J 0 bases; nucleotides not matched to a gene: 7. The CDR3 has 17 amino acids. CDR3 DNA sequence: TGTGCCAGCAGCTTAGGGATAGCGGGAAGCTCCTACAATGAGCAGTTCTTC. This sequence encodes CASSLGIAGSSYNEQFF.

V gene TRBV29-1 combines with J gene TRBJ2-1, with D uncertain. In germline, CDR1 is SQVTM, CDR2 ANQGSEA. CDR3 length equals 11 residues. Deletions cut 7 bases from V and 4 bases from J, with 8 bases between. DNA of the CDR3: TGCAGCGGAGCAGGATACAATGAGCAGTTCTTC. Its translation: CSGAGYNEQFF.

This clonotype was recorded a few times. The chain links TRBV9 to TRBJ2-1; tentative D call: TRBD2 (5 bases). Per the germline V gene, CDR1 is SGDLS and CDR2 is YYNGEE. The CDR3 has 18 residues. The V and J ends lost 4 bases and 0 bases respectively, with 20 bases between them. The CDR3 spells CASSPRSDFISSYNEQFF. The CDR3, as DNA: TGTGCCAGCAGCCCACGATCGGACTTTATCAGCTCCTACAATGAGCAGTTCTTC.

This sequence joins TRBV28 and TRBJ2-1; D remains ambiguous. This CDR3 region has 16 residues. The germline gives CDR1 MDHEN, CDR2 SYDVKM. The V end lost 3 bases, the J end lost 4 bases, and 16 bases lay between the germline ends. CDR3 in DNA: TGTGCCAGCAGTTTTGCGGTATCGTACTTGTACAATGAGCAGTTCTTC. Translated, it gives CASSFAVSYLYNEQFF. Full variable domain (rest looked up from reference TRBV28 and TRBJ2-1): DVKVTQSSRYLVKRTGEKVFLECVQDMDHENMFWYRQDPGLGLRLIYFSYDVKMKEKGDIPEGYSVSREKKERFSLILESASTNQTSMYLCASSFAVSYLYNEQFFGPGTRLTVL.

This clonotype was seen a handful of times. The chain uses TRBV12-3 or TRBV12-4 and TRBJ2-7; D ambiguous. V was clipped by 1 base and J by 0 bases, with 13 bases between them. The CDR3 contains 16 residues. CDR3 region: CASSLGSRSPSYEQYF. As DNA, the CDR3 is TGTGCCAGCAGTTTAGGTAGTCGGTCCCCCTCCTACGAGCAGTACTTC.

As DNA, the CDR3 is TGTGCCAGCAGCGTAGCCGGGGGTCACATCACAGATACGCAGTATTTT. This sequence encodes CASSVAGGHITDTQYF. The V gene is TRBV9, the J gene TRBJ2-3; possible D gene TRBD2, 6 bases. Per germline, CDR1 SGDLS and CDR2 YYNGEE. The V end lost 0 bases, the J end lost 2 bases, and 13 bases lay between the germline ends. This CDR3 has 16 residues.

The sample holds a few counts of this clonotype. This rearrangement joins TRBV7-6 to TRBJ2-1; tentatively, D is TRBD2 (5 bases). Germline V gene lookup returns CDR1 SGHVS and CDR2 FNYEAQ. V was pared by 4 bases and J by 4 bases, with 14 bases between. The CDR3 sequence is 15 residues long. CDR3 protein: CASSSEPGVYNEQFF. The CDR3 DNA reads TGTGCCAGCAGCTCCGAACCCGGGGTATACAATGAGCAGTTCTTC. The full variable domain, in which reference TRBV7-6 and TRBJ2-1 provide the parts outside the CDR3, is GAGVSQSPRYKVTKRGQDVALRCDPISGHVSLYWYRQALGQGPEFLTYFNYEAQQDKSGLPNDRFSAERPEGSISTLTIQRTEQRDSAMYRCASSSEPGVYNEQFFGPGTRLTVL.

This clonotype was seen many times. One end of the junction does not line up with germline, which may come from a read error. V and J are TRBV5-1 and TRBJ1-1; D gene ambiguous. CDR3 length equals 14 residues. Germline-derived CDR1 and CDR2 are SGHRS and YFSETQ. The CDR3 loop is CASSLRGGNTEAFF. CDR3 nucleotide sequence: TGTGCCAGCAGCTTGCGGGGAGGGAACACTGAAGCTTTCTTT.

This clonotype has just a few counts. This chain connects TRBV5-1 to TRBJ2-1; D could derive from TRBD1 or TRBD2 (5 bases each). There are 14 residues in the CDR3. Deletions cut 4 bases from V and 3 bases from J, with 11 bases between. CDR1 and CDR2 from the germline V gene are SGHRS and YFSETQ. CDR3 region: CASSLRDVYNEQFF. CDR3 sequence (DNA): TGCGCCAGCAGCCTCCGGGACGTCTACAATGAGCAGTTCTTC.

This sequence joins TRBV12-5 and TRBJ2-7, with 7 bases matching TRBD1. Trimming took 1 base from V and 0 from J; bases not matched to a gene: 9. From germline, CDR1 is LGHNT and CDR2 FRNRAP. The length of the CDR3 is 17 residues. The CDR3 protein is CASGLASLQGISYEQYF. The DNA of the CDR3 is TGTGCTAGTGGTTTGGCCTCGCTACAGGGGATCTCCTACGAGCAGTACTTC.

V gene TRBV7-9 combines with J gene TRBJ2-3; D unclear. This CDR3 is built from 14 residues. Deletions cut 1 base from V and 11 bases from J, with 16 bases between. Looked up from germline, CDR1 is SEHNR and CDR2 is FQNEAQ (reference sequence). The CDR3 loop reads CASSLEGWSYWQYF. In nucleotides, the CDR3 is TGTGCCAGCAGCTTAGAGGGTTGGTCTTACTGGCAGTATTTT.